A single sample gave rise to the 29 T cell receptor beta chains below, sequenced in a study of cytomegalovirus exposure and HLA in healthy donors. This PCR relied on a set of 60 Vbeta primers and 13 Jbeta primers. The assay was immunoSEQ multiplex PCR, and TCRdb's table has in-frame clones only and misses some. The data hold more than 80,000 clones, with roughly 82% observed a single time. The sequenced sample was PBMCs. All receptors come from a woman in her fifties or sixties in good health and CMV-seropositive.

This clone was seen repeatedly, ten times or more. The chain combines TRBV4-3 with TRBJ2-7; D is possibly TRBD2 (5 bases). Germline V gene data show CDR1 as LGHNA and CDR2 as YSLEER. The length of the CDR3 is 17 residues. V dropped 3 bases and J dropped 1 base, with 19 bases sitting between them. The CDR3 sequence is CASSHHFSGQNSYEQYF. CDR3 coding DNA: TGCGCCAGCAGCCACCATTTCAGCGGTCAGAATTCCTACGAGCAGTACTTC.

Written as DNA, the CDR3 is TGCGCCAGCAGCCAAGGCAGCAGGGCGGCTGGAAACACCATATATTTT. Translating it yields CASSQGSRAAGNTIYF. This chain joins TRBV4-3 and TRBJ1-3; D might be TRBD1 (5 bases). This CDR3 comprises 16 residues. The ends were cut back, 1 base at V and 2 bases at J, with 12 bases in the middle. Per germline, CDR1 LGHNA and CDR2 YSLEER.

V usage is TRBV9 and J usage is TRBJ1-2; D uncertain. The CDR3 extends over 15 amino acids. Germline CDR1 SGDLS, CDR2 YYNGEE. Trimming pared 4 bases from V and 0 bases from J, leaving 13 bases between. The DNA for the CDR3 is TGTGCCAGCAGCTCAGAGGCAGAAGCTAACTATGGCTACACCTTC. Translating it yields CASSSEAEANYGYTF.

This clone was found a few times. The rearrangement links TRBV7-6 to TRBJ1-1, with D tentatively TRBD1 (5 bases). The germline gives CDR1 SGHVS, CDR2 FNYEAQ. This CDR3 has 15 residues. V was trimmed by 5 bases and J by 1 base, leaving 14 bases between them. The CDR3 coding sequence is TGTGCCAGCAGCCGGTCCGCAACAGGGAACACTGAAGCTTTCTTT. As protein: CASSRSATGNTEAFF. The complete variable domain, with remaining parts taken from reference TRBV7-6 and TRBJ1-1, reads GAGVSQSPRYKVTKRGQDVALRCDPISGHVSLYWYRQALGQGPEFLTYFNYEAQQDKSGLPNDRFSAERPEGSISTLTIQRTEQRDSAMYRCASSRSATGNTEAFFGQGTRLTVV.

A word on this clone: Compared with germline, one end of the junction differs, possibly owing to a read error. CDR3 amino acids: CASVAGTGGSHEQYF. As DNA, the CDR3 is TGTGCCAGCGTCGCCGGGACAGGGGGCTCCCACGAGCAGTACTTC. The V call is TRBV2, the J call TRBJ2-7, with 12 nucleotides matching TRBD1. Germline V gene sequence: CDR1 SNHLY, CDR2 FYNNEI. This CDR3 has 15 residues.

The chain couples TRBV7-8 to TRBJ2-5; 8 nucleotides align to TRBD1. Germline V CDR1 and CDR2: SGHVS, FQNEAQ. J lost 4 bases, V lost 5 bases, and 18 bases had no gene match. This CDR3 is 18 amino acids long. The CDR3 region has the DNA TGTGCCAGCAGCAGTCTCCTGGCTGGGCAGGGGGCTATAGAGACCCAGTACTTC. The encoded protein is CASSSLLAGQGAIETQYF.

The V and J genes are TRBV4-2 and TRBJ1-5, with D maybe TRBD1 (5 bases). The CDR3 is made up of 13 amino acids. Germline CDR1 and CDR2: LGHNA and YNFKEQ. V was trimmed by 0 bases and J by 7 bases, leaving 7 bases between them. CDR3 sequence reads: CASSQEGQQPQHF. In DNA form, the CDR3 reads TGTGCCAGCAGCCAAGAGGGGCAACAGCCCCAGCATTTT.

In DNA, the CDR3 is TGTGCCAGCAGCCCACAGGTTAAAGCTTTCTTT. It is translated as CASSPQVKAFF. The genes are TRBV2 and TRBJ1-1, with D possibly being TRBD1 (5 bases). The CDR3 has 11 amino acids. The V and J ends lost 6 bases and 9 bases respectively, with 11 bases between them. The germline gives CDR1 SNHLY, CDR2 FYNNEI.

The chain employs TRBV23-1 and TRBJ2-3, with D possibly matching TRBD2 (5 bases). TRBV23-1 is sorted into the ORF group, with uncertain function. The V gene lost 4 bases and the J gene lost 1 base, with 21 bases spanning the gap. This CDR3 spans 18 amino acids. CDR3 coding DNA: TGCGCCAGCAGTCCAGGAAAGGGCGGAGGAGCTCGCACAGATACGCAGTATTTT. Translating it yields CASSPGKGGGARTDTQYF.

V is TRBV7-3 and J is TRBJ2-5, with TRBD1 as a possible D gene (5 bases). CDR3 size: 18 residues. Trimming shortened V by 5 bases and J by 3 bases, and 25 bases separated the two germline ends. Looked up from germline, CDR1 is SGHTA and CDR2 is FQGTGA. The CDR3 sequence is CASSPVGRPGPYKETQYF. CDR3 in DNA: TGTGCCAGCAGCCCTGTGGGCCGTCCAGGGCCCTATAAAGAGACCCAGTACTTC.

This chain uses TRBV14 with TRBJ1-3, with 7 nucleotides matching TRBD1. The CDR3 has 15 residues. The V segment lost 3 bases and the J segment 0 bases; nucleotides outside the gene matches: 2. From germline, CDR1 is SGHDN and CDR2 FVKESK. The CDR3 region is CASSQRQGSGNTIYF. The CDR3 region has the DNA TGTGCCAGCAGCCAGAGACAGGGCTCTGGAAACACCATATATTTT.

The chain uses TRBV6-5 and TRBJ1-6; 8 bases fit TRBD1. CDR1 is MNHEY and CDR2 is SVGAGI in the germline V gene. The CDR3 extends over 14 amino acids. After removal of 0 bases from V and 10 bases from J, the junction contained 2 bases not matched to a gene. CDR3 in amino acids: CASSYSGQDSPLHF. The DNA of the CDR3 is TGTGCCAGCAGTTACTCGGGACAGGACTCACCCCTCCACTTT.

The gene calls are TRBV29-1 and TRBJ2-3; 9 bases align to TRBD1. CDR1 and CDR2 from the germline V gene are SQVTM and ANQGSEA. CDR3 length: 14 residues. V was pared by 7 bases and J by 1 base, with 6 bases of the junction left unmatched. This chain's CDR3 is CSARGDRGTDTQYF. The CDR3 region has the DNA TGCAGCGCGCGAGGGGACAGGGGCACAGATACGCAGTATTTT.

The chain couples TRBV18 to TRBJ2-5; tentative D call: TRBD2 (6 bases). The CDR3 extends over 13 amino acids. V was shortened by 3 bases and J by 5 bases, with 10 bases between the two germline ends. CDR1 is KGHSH and CDR2 is LQKENI in the germline V gene. The CDR3 DNA follows: TGTGCCAGCTCACCTACTAGCCCCGAGACCCAGTACTTC. Translated: CASSPTSPETQYF.

As regards this clone: The sample contains more than one DNA sequence encoding this CDR3. J is TRBJ1-2 and V is TRBV10-3; the D gene is possibly TRBD1 (5 bases). Trimming removed 3 bases from V and 2 bases from J, with 10 bases in between. Germline V gives CDR1 ENHRY, CDR2 SYGVKD. CDR3 length: 14 amino acids. CDR3 nucleotide sequence: TGTGCCATCAGTGAATCGGGGGGAAACTATGGCTACACCTTC. This translates into CAISESGGNYGYTF.

In its sample, this clone ranks as medium-sized. V and J are TRBV9 and TRBJ2-3, with 7 nucleotides matching TRBD1. The junction had 7 bases not matched to a gene; V was cut back by 3 bases and J by 0 bases. This CDR3 is built from 16 residues. Germline CDR1 and CDR2: SGDLS and YYNGEE. The CDR3: CASSEASDRSTDTQYF. CDR3 DNA: TGTGCCAGCAGCGAGGCGTCGGACAGGAGCACAGATACGCAGTATTTT.

V gene TRBV7-9 combines with J gene TRBJ2-7; 11 positions match TRBD1. Per germline, CDR1 SEHNR and CDR2 FQNEAQ (reference sequence). J gave up 5 bases and V 5 bases, and 11 bases lay outside the gene matches. The CDR3 is 16 amino acids. Here the CDR3 DNA reads TGTGCCAGCAGCCCGCCCTCGGACAGGGGGCCGCACGAGCAGTACTTC. Translated, it gives CASSPPSDRGPHEQYF. The full variable domain, completed using reference TRBV7-9 and TRBJ2-7, is DTGVSQNPRHKITKRGQNVTFRCDPISEHNRLYWYRQTLGQGPEFLTYFQNEAQLEKSRLLSDRFSAERPKGSFSTLEIQRTEQGDSAMYLCASSPPSDRGPHEQYFGPGTRLTVT.

This clone turned up a few times. This chain links TRBV6-1 with TRBJ1-5, with D possibly matching TRBD1 (5 bases). CDR1 and CDR2 from the germline V gene are MNHNS and SASEGT. This CDR3 spans 13 amino acids. V lost 7 bases to trimming and J lost 5 bases, with 12 bases between them. Here the CDR3 reads CASTDRIYQPQHF. The CDR3 DNA is TGTGCCAGCACCGACAGAATCTATCAGCCCCAGCATTTT.

The chain links TRBV6-1 to TRBJ2-5; no firm D call. From germline, CDR1 is MNHNS and CDR2 SASEGT. Trimming left V 0 bases short and J 5 bases short, with 7 bases between. This CDR3 is built from 13 residues. This CDR3 is CASSEASRETQYF. The CDR3, as DNA: TGTGCCAGCAGTGAAGCGTCCAGGGAGACCCAGTACTTC.

This clone has more than one count but fewer than ten. V and J are TRBV6-1 and TRBJ1-3; a weak D match, TRBD1 (6 bases). The CDR3 sequence is 16 residues long. The germline V gene has CDR1 MNHNS and CDR2 SASEGT. V dropped 3 bases and J dropped 0 bases, with 12 bases sitting between them. The CDR3 sequence: CASSEQTGYSGNTIYF. The DNA of the CDR3 is TGTGCCAGCAGTGAGCAGACAGGCTACTCTGGAAACACCATATATTTT.

This chain uses TRBV4-3 with TRBJ2-3; the match to TRBD1 covers 9 bases. The V gene end was trimmed by 3 bases and the J gene end by 10 bases; junction bases not matched to a gene: 11. Looked up from germline, CDR1 is LGHNA and CDR2 is YSLEER. The CDR3 runs to 15 residues. Here the CDR3 DNA reads TGCGCCAGCAGCCACCCGGACAGGGGCCACGCCTCGCAGTATTTT. Translating gives CASSHPDRGHASQYF.

This clone has only a few counts. The gene calls are TRBV19 and TRBJ1-5; D gene unclear. V lost 2 bases and J 7 bases, leaving 18 bases between the germline ends. The CDR3 is made up of 16 amino acids. Germline V gene data show CDR1 as LNHDA and CDR2 as SQIVND (reference sequence). The CDR3 here is CASSILLQTNNQPQHF. The DNA of the CDR3 is TGTGCCAGTAGTATACTGTTACAAACTAACAACCAGCCCCAGCATTTT.

J is TRBJ2-2 and V is TRBV6-5; D remains unclear. CDR1 and CDR2 (germline): MNHEY, SVGAGI. Deletions cut 3 bases from V and 1 base from J, with 3 bases between. This CDR3 contains 13 residues. The CDR3 nucleotides read TGTGCCAGCAGTTATCAGAACACCGGGGAGCTGTTTTTT. Translating gives CASSYQNTGELFF.

The chain recombines TRBV4-1 with TRBJ2-1; 12 bases fit TRBD2. This CDR3 comprises 18 residues. Germline values: CDR1 MGHRA, CDR2 YSYEKL. The J segment lost 8 bases and the V segment lost 0 bases, leaving 11 bases of the junction unmatched. This CDR3 reads CASSQERGLAGGLDEQFF. The CDR3 bases are TGCGCCAGCAGCCAAGAACGGGGGCTAGCGGGGGGGCTCGATGAGCAGTTCTTC.

The chain is built from TRBV7-2 and TRBJ2-5, with TRBD1 as a possible D gene (6 bases). The CDR3 loop spans 13 amino acids. The germline V gene has CDR1 SGHTA and CDR2 FQGNSA. Trimming stripped 6 bases from V and 2 bases from J, with 10 bases between. The CDR3 DNA sequence: TGTGCCAGCAGTCAACAGGGTCAAGAGACCCAGTACTTC. It yields the protein CASSQQGQETQYF.

The chain couples TRBV2 to TRBJ1-2; D remains unclear. V was clipped by 4 bases and J by 4 bases, with 16 bases between them. This CDR3 region has 15 residues. Germline CDR1 reads SNHLY; CDR2 reads FYNNEI. The CDR3 nucleotides read TGTGCCAGCAGTGGTCGGATTTCGGCGGTCTATGGCTACACCTTC. This sequence encodes CASSGRISAVYGYTF.

This sequence joins TRBV7-6 and TRBJ1-4; the D gene is possibly TRBD1 (5 bases). This CDR3 is built from 15 residues. V was clipped by 4 bases and J by 5 bases, with 14 bases between them. Germline assignment: CDR1 SGHVS and CDR2 FNYEAQ. The CDR3 spells CASSSRQTANEKLFF. The CDR3, as DNA: TGTGCCAGCAGCTCGAGACAGACGGCCAATGAAAAACTGTTTTTT.

The chain is built from TRBV28 and TRBJ1-5; TRBD1 agrees at 10 bases. Trimming cost V 2 bases and J 6 bases; bases outside gene matches: 4. Germline lookup yields CDR1 MDHEN and CDR2 SYDVKM. The CDR3 totals 15 residues. DNA of the CDR3: TGTGCCAGCAGTTTAACGACAGGGGGCCTTCAGCCCCAGCATTTT. Amino acids: CASSLTTGGLQPQHF.

The rearrangement uses TRBV7-6 and TRBJ1-5; 12 positions match TRBD1. Germline CDR1 and CDR2: SGHVS and FNYEAQ. This CDR3 has 18 amino acids. The V gene end was trimmed by 3 bases and the J gene end by 7 bases; junction bases not matched to a gene: 13. CDR3 residues: CASSFLPGQGASGQPQHF. DNA of the CDR3: TGTGCCAGCAGCTTCCTCCCGGGACAGGGGGCTTCAGGGCAGCCCCAGCATTTT.